One and the same sample provided the 22 T cell receptor beta chains below, sequenced in a study of blood T cell repertoires in COVID-19. Only in-frame clones appear in the TCRdb table, and some are missing; sequencing was by immunoSEQ multiplex PCR. The repertoire includes tens of thousands of clones, 86% of them detected once, and 4.5% to 6% sits in the top ten. The sample comprised peripheral blood. The receptor set was obtained from a man aged 45-65 years with active or convalescent COVID-19.

The V call is TRBV19, the J call TRBJ2-1, with D possibly matching TRBD2 (7 bases). Germline values: CDR1 LNHDA, CDR2 SQIVND (reference sequence). V lost 5 bases and J lost 2, with 10 bases in between. The CDR3 contains 14 residues. CDR3 coding DNA: TGTGCCAGTAGTGGGGGGGCCCCCTACAATGAGCAGTTCTTC. Amino acids: CASSGGAPYNEQFF.

The rearrangement uses TRBV6-5 and TRBJ1-2; TRBD1 is a possible D gene (6 bases). The CDR3 runs to 14 residues. V shed 0 bases and J shed 3 bases, with 8 bases lying between them. Per the germline V gene, CDR1 is MNHEY and CDR2 is SVGAGI. CDR3 loop: CASSYSHRDYGYTF. The CDR3 DNA follows: TGTGCCAGCAGTTACTCTCACAGGGACTATGGCTACACCTTC.

A remark on this clone: The same CDR3 also results from other DNA sequences found in this sample. The rearrangement uses TRBV3-1 (or the pseudogene TRBV3-2) and TRBJ2-5; weak D call: TRBD2 (6 bases). The V and J ends lost 6 bases and 5 bases respectively, with 16 bases between them. This CDR3 region has 14 residues. Germline CDR1 reads LGHDT; CDR2 reads YNNKEL (reference sequence). CDR3 loop: CASSHPGTGETQYF. The CDR3 DNA sequence: TGTGCCAGCAGTCATCCCGGGACTGGTGAGACCCAGTACTTC.

Here the CDR3 DNA reads TGTGCCAGCAGACAGGATACCCCCTCGAACTATGGCTACACCTTC. It is translated as CASRQDTPSNYGYTF. This chain uses TRBV2 with TRBJ1-2, with a possible D match to TRBD1 (5 bases). V lost 6 bases to trimming and J lost 2 bases, with 16 bases between them. This CDR3 comprises 15 residues. Germline V gene sequence: CDR1 SNHLY, CDR2 FYNNEI.

The chain couples TRBV11-3 to TRBJ1-3, with TRBD1 identical over 12 bases. CDR1 SGHNT and CDR2 YENEEA come from the germline V gene. With 4 bases clipped from V and 1 base from J, the junction kept 5 bases outside the gene matches. The CDR3 is 17 residues long. CDR3: CASSSGQGAASGNTIYF. The CDR3 nucleotides read TGTGCCAGCAGCTCGGGACAGGGGGCAGCTTCTGGAAACACCATATATTTT.

This clone was seen once. The rearrangement joins TRBV7-2 to TRBJ2-1; weak D call: TRBD1 (5 bases). This CDR3 region has 15 residues. V lost 1 base and J 0 bases, leaving 7 bases between the germline ends. Germline CDR1 SGHTA, CDR2 FQGNSA. The CDR3 nucleotides read TGTGCCAGCAGCTTAGGTGGGGCCTCCTACAATGAGCAGTTCTTC. Translated: CASSLGGASYNEQFF.

The genes are TRBV18 and TRBJ2-1; 11 bases are shared with TRBD1. The CDR3 has 15 amino acids. Looked up from germline, CDR1 is KGHSH and CDR2 is LQKENI. With V trimmed by 3 bases and J by 6 bases, 4 bases remained unmatched. CDR3 sequence reads: CASSPGQGDANEQFF. CDR3 sequence (DNA): TGTGCCAGCTCACCGGGACAGGGGGACGCCAATGAGCAGTTCTTC. Together with reference TRBV18 and TRBJ2-1, the CDR3 gives the full variable domain: NAGVMQNPRHLVRRRGQEARLRCSPMKGHSHVYWYRQLPEEGLKFMVYLQKENIIDESGMPKERFSAEFPKEGPSILRIQQVVRGDSAAYFCASSPGQGDANEQFFGPGTRLTVL.

The rearrangement uses TRBV5-1 and TRBJ1-1, with 10 positions matching TRBD1. This CDR3 comprises 16 residues. V was clipped by 4 bases and J by 1 base; unmatched bases: 7. The germline gives CDR1 SGHRS, CDR2 YFSETQ. In DNA form, the CDR3 reads TGCGCCAGCAGCGCGACAGGGGGCACCCGGAACACTGAAGCTTTCTTT. It translates to CASSATGGTRNTEAFF.

V gene TRBV5-1 combines with J gene TRBJ2-7; TRBD1 is a possible D gene (6 bases). The CDR3 covers 15 residues. The germline V gene encodes CDR1 SGHRS and CDR2 YFSETQ. The V gene lost 1 base and the J gene lost 0 bases, with 11 bases spanning the gap. The CDR3 DNA reads as TGCGCCAGCAGCTTGCCAGGGGCCAGCTCCTACGAGCAGTACTTC. The encoded protein is CASSLPGASSYEQYF. Drawing the rest from reference TRBV5-1 and TRBJ2-7, the complete variable domain is KAGVTQTPRYLIKTRGQQVTLSCSPISGHRSVSWYQQTPGQGLQFLFEYFSETQRNKGNFPGRFSGRQFSNSRSEMNVSTLELGDSALYLCASSLPGASSYEQYFGPGTRLTVT.

J is TRBJ1-2 and V is TRBV6-2 or TRBV6-3; D is undetermined. V was trimmed by 2 bases and J by 3 bases, leaving 10 bases between them. The V gene's germline CDR1 is MNHEY and CDR2 SVGEGT. CDR3 length: 14 amino acids. CDR3 DNA sequence: TGTGCCAGCAGTTACCCGGGGTACTACTATGGCTACACCTTC. This encodes CASSYPGYYYGYTF.

The chain joins TRBV4-1 to TRBJ2-3; no clear D. Germline CDR1 is MGHRA and CDR2 is YSYEKL. The CDR3 totals 12 residues. The ends were cut back, 1 base at V and 7 bases at J, with 6 bases in the middle. In nucleotides, the CDR3 is TGCGCCAGCAGCCAAGTTTTAAATACGCAGTATTTT. Translating gives CASSQVLNTQYF.

The chain links TRBV12-3 or TRBV12-4 to TRBJ1-5; D is uncertain. This CDR3 has 12 amino acids. The V end lost 7 bases, the J end lost 3 bases, and 7 bases lay between the germline ends. The chain's CDR3 is CASNSFNQPQHF. The CDR3 DNA follows: TGTGCCAGCAACTCATTCAATCAGCCCCAGCATTTT.

This clone was seen a single time. The J gene is TRBJ1-2, the V gene TRBV2; D remains ambiguous. Between the trimmed V and J ends, which lost 3 bases and 4 bases, there was a span of 12 bases. The CDR3 covers 14 residues. The V gene's germline CDR1 is SNHLY and CDR2 FYNNEI. CDR3 amino acids: CASSDGGRFYGYTF. CDR3 nucleotide sequence: TGTGCCAGCAGTGACGGTGGCAGGTTCTATGGCTACACCTTC.

This chain connects TRBV9 to TRBJ2-3; tentative D call: TRBD2 (6 bases). This CDR3 has 17 amino acids. Looked up from germline, CDR1 is SGDLS and CDR2 is YYNGEE. Between the trimmed V and J ends, which lost 4 bases and 0 bases, there was a span of 18 bases. The CDR3 here is CASSIEWGDTSTDTQYF. CDR3 DNA sequence: TGTGCCAGCAGCATCGAATGGGGGGATACTAGCACAGATACGCAGTATTTT.

The V call is TRBV2, the J call TRBJ2-3, with 8 bases matching TRBD2. V lost 2 bases to trimming and J lost 3 bases; unmatched junction nucleotides: 7. The V gene's germline CDR1 is SNHLY and CDR2 FYNNEI. The CDR3 has 16 residues. CDR3 nucleotide sequence: TGTGCCAGCAGTGAACACGGGGGGGCGGGTACAGATACGCAGTATTTT. Translation gives CASSEHGGAGTDTQYF.

The CDR3 protein is CASSPRTGDGYTF. The CDR3, as DNA: TGTGCCAGCAGTCCCCGGACAGGGGACGGCTACACCTTC. The genes are TRBV6-5 and TRBJ1-2; 9 bases map to TRBD1. Germline V gives CDR1 MNHEY, CDR2 SVGAGI. V shed 5 bases, J shed 8 bases, and the junction held 6 bases outside the gene matches. The CDR3 totals 13 residues.

The chain is built from TRBV14 and TRBJ2-2; D is perhaps TRBD1 (5 bases). The CDR3 sequence is 13 residues long. From germline, CDR1 is SGHDN and CDR2 FVKESK. Deletions cut 3 bases from V and 6 bases from J, with 8 bases between. The chain's CDR3 is CASSQQGAGELFF. Here the CDR3 DNA reads TGTGCCAGCAGCCAGCAGGGTGCCGGGGAGCTGTTTTTT.

CDR3 sequence reads: CASTPGGTGGIGYTF. The CDR3 region has the DNA TGTGCCAGTACCCCCGGGGGGACAGGGGGTATTGGCTACACCTTC. The chain carries TRBV19 and TRBJ1-2; 11 bases line up with TRBD1. V was pared by 7 bases and J by 7 bases, with 11 bases of the junction left unmatched. Germline values: CDR1 LNHDA, CDR2 SQIVND (reference sequence). The CDR3 runs 15 residues.

In DNA, the CDR3 is TGTGCCAGCAGCTTAGGAACTACGTCCAACCAGCCCCAGCATTTT. This gives the protein CASSLGTTSNQPQHF. The rearrangement uses TRBV11-2 and TRBJ1-5; D remains unclear. The CDR3 totals 15 residues. With 1 base removed from V and 7 bases from J, the gap between germline ends came to 14 bases. Per the germline V gene, CDR1 is SGHAT and CDR2 is FQNNGV. The variable domain in full, completed from reference TRBV11-2 and TRBJ1-5, reads EAGVAQSPRYKIIEKRQSVAFWCNPISGHATLYWYQQILGQGPKLLIQFQNNGVVDDSQLPKDRFSAERLKGVDSTLKIQPAKLEDSAVYLCASSLGTTSNQPQHFGDGTRLSIL.

This chain links TRBV11-3 with TRBJ2-2; 7 nucleotides match TRBD2. Germline V lookup: CDR1 SGHNT, CDR2 YENEEA. The CDR3 runs 16 residues. The ends lost 4 bases at V and 1 base at J; junction bases unmatched: 6. The CDR3 nucleotides read TGTGCCAGCAGCTCCTTCCCGGGGGGGAACACCGGGGAGCTGTTTTTT. It encodes CASSSFPGGNTGELFF.

The V gene is TRBV5-4, the J gene TRBJ1-5; a possible D gene is TRBD1 (5 bases). This CDR3 is 14 amino acids long. Germline-derived CDR1 and CDR2 are SGHNT and YYREEE (reference sequence). V was shortened by 0 bases and J by 6 bases, with 10 bases between the two germline ends. CDR3 DNA sequence: TGTGCCAGCAGCTTGGCGGGGGTAGGTCAGCCCCAGCATTTT. This translates into CASSLAGVGQPQHF.

CDR3 protein: CASSPTGAYNSPLHF. The DNA of the CDR3 is TGTGCCAGCTCTCCAACAGGGGCCTATAATTCACCCCTCCACTTT. This chain connects TRBV7-9 to TRBJ1-6; 7 nucleotides agree with TRBD1. The ends lost 8 bases at V and 2 bases at J; junction bases unmatched: 6. The CDR3 covers 15 residues. Germline V lookup: CDR1 SEHNR, CDR2 FQNEAQ (reference sequence). Together with reference TRBV7-9 and TRBJ1-6, the CDR3 gives the full variable domain: DTGVSQNPRHKITKRGQNVTFRCDPISEHNRLYWYRQTLGQGPEFLTYFQNEAQLEKSRLLSDRFSAERPKGSFSTLEIQRTEQGDSAMYLCASSPTGAYNSPLHFGNGTRLTVT.